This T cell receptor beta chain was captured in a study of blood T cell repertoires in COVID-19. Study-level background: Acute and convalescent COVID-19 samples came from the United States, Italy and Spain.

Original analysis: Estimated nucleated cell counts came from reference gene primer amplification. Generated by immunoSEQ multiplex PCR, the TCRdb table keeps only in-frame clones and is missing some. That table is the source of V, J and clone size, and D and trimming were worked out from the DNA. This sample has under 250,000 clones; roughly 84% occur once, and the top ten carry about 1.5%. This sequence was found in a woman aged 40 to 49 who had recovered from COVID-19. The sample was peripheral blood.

CDR3: CATSSRGAGSNQPQHF. The CDR3 DNA reads TGTGCCACCAGCAGCCGGGGGGCGGGGAGCAATCAGCCCCAGCATTTT. V gene TRBV15 combines with J gene TRBJ1-5; TRBD1 might be the D (6 bases). The V end was cut by 3 bases, the J end by 1 base, with 13 bases between. The CDR3 loop spans 16 amino acids. The germline V gene has CDR1 LNHNV and CDR2 YYDKDF (reference sequence).